Here is one T cell receptor beta chain with its context. Only in-frame clones appear in the TCRdb table, and some are missing; sequencing was by immunoSEQ multiplex PCR. This table holds 150,000 to 200,000 clones. This record belongs to a study of control samples from healthy donors and cancer patients. The germline V and J ends were trimmed by 3 bases and 0 bases, with 12 bases remaining between them. CDR3 length: 15 amino acids. Germline CDR1 reads MDHEN; CDR2 reads SYDVKM. The chain carries TRBV28 and TRBJ2-7, with D perhaps matching TRBD1 (5 bases). This TCR derives from a woman in her twenties or thirties in good health. Sequenced material: blood. As DNA, the CDR3 is TGTGCCAGCAGTTTTCTTCCAGGGAACTCCTACGAGCAGTACTTC. Translated, it gives CASSFLPGNSYEQYF.